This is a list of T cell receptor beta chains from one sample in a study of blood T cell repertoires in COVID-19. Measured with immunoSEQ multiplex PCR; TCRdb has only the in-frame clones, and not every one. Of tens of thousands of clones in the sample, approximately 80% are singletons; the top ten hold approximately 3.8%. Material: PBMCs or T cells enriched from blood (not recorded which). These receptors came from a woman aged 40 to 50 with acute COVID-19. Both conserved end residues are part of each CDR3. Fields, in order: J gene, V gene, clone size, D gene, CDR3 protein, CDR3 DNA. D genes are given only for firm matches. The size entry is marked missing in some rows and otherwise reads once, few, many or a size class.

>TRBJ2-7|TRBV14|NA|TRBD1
CASSSRDRDLFEQYF
TGTGCCAGCAGCAGCCGGGACAGGGATCTCTTTGAGCAGTACTTC
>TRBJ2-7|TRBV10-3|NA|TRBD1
CAISGALTGSIHEQYF
TGTGCCATCAGTGGGGCCTTGACAGGGAGCATCCACGAGCAGTACTTC
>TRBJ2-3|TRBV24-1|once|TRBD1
CATGPGDRGHADTQYF
TGTGCCACCGGTCCCGGAGACAGGGGGCACGCAGATACGCAGTATTTT
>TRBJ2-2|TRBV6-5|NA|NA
CASSRGETGELFF
TGTGCCAGCAGTAGGGGTGAAACCGGGGAGCTGTTTTTT
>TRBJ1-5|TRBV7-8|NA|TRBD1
CASSSLRDSNQPQHF
TGTGCCAGCAGCTCCCTCCGGGACAGTAATCAGCCCCAGCATTTT
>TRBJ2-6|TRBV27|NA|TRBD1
CASSKQGAYGANVLTF
TGTGCCAGCAGCAAACAGGGGGCATACGGGGCCAACGTCCTGACTTTC
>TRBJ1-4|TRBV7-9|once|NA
CASRGTGLRLFF
TGTGCCAGCAGGGGAACAGGCCTGAGACTGTTTTTT
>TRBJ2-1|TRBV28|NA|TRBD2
CASSPPGLPSNEQFF
TGTGCCAGCAGTCCGCCGGGACTACCTTCTAATGAGCAGTTCTTC
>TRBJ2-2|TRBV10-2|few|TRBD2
CASSALAGGPSGELFF
TGCGCCAGCAGTGCACTAGCGGGAGGGCCTAGCGGGGAGCTGTTTTTT
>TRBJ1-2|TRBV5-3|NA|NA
CARSLLHRINYGYTF
TGTGCCAGAAGCTTGCTCCACAGAATTAACTATGGCTACACCTTC
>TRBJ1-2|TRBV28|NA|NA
CASSLEEGRHGYTF
TGTGCCAGCAGCTTGGAGGAGGGGCGGCATGGCTACACCTTC
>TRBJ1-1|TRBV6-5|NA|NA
CASSFRPQRLNTEAFF
TGTGCCAGCAGTTTCCGTCCACAGAGACTGAACACTGAAGCTTTCTTT
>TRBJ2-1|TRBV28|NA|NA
CASSIGDLSTYNEQFF
TGTGCCAGCAGTATTGGAGACCTGTCCACGTACAATGAGCAGTTCTTC
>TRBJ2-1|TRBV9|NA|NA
CASSVRTVGAPNEQFF
TGTGCCAGCAGCGTGAGGACAGTTGGAGCCCCCAATGAGCAGTTCTTC
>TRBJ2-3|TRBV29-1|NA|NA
CSVDRSDTQYF
TGCAGCGTTGATCGTTCAGATACGCAGTATTTT
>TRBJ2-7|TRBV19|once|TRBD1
CASRFGQGAYEQYF
TGTGCCAGTAGATTCGGTCAGGGGGCGTACGAGCAGTACTTC
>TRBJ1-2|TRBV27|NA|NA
CASSPANYGYTF
TGTGCCAGCAGTCCCGCTAACTATGGCTACACCTTC